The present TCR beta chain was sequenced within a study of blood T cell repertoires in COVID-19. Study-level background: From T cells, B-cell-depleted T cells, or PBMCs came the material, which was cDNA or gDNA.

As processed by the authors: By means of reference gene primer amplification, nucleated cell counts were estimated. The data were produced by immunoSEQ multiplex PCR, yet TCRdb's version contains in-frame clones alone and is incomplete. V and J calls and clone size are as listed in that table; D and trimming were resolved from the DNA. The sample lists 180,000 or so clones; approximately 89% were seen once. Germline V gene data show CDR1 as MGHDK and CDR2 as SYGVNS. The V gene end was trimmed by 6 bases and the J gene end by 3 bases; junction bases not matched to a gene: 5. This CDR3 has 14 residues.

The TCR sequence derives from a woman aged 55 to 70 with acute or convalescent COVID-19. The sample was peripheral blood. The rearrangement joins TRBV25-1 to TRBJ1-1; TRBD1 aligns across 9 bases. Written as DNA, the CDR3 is TGTGCCAGCAGGAGGACAGGGGTTGACACTGAAGCTTTCTTT. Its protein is CASRRTGVDTEAFF.